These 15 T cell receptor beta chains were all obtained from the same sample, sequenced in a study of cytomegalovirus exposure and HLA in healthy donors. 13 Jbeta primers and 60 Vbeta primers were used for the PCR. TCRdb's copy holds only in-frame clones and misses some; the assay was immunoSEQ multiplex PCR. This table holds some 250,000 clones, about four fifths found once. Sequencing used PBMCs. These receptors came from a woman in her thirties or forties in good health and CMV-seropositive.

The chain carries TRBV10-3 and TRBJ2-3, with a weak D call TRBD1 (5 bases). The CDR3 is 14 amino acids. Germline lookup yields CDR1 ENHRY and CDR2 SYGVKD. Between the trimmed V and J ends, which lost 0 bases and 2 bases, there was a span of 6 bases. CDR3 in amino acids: CAISESDTTDTQYF. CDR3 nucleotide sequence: TGTGCCATCAGTGAGTCGGACACCACAGATACGCAGTATTTT.

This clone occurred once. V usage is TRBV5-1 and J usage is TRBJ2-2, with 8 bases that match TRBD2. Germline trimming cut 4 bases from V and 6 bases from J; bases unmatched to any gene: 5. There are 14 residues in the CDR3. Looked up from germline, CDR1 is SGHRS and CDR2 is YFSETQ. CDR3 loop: CASSTGLEAGELFF. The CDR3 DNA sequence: TGCGCCAGCAGCACGGGACTAGAGGCCGGGGAGCTGTTTTTT.

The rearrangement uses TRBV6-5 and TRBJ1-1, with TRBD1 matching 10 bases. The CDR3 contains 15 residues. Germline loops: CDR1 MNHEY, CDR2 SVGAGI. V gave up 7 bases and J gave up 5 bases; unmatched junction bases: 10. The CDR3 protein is CASTSVGTGVTEAFF. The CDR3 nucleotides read TGTGCCAGCACCTCGGTTGGGACAGGGGTGACTGAAGCTTTCTTT.

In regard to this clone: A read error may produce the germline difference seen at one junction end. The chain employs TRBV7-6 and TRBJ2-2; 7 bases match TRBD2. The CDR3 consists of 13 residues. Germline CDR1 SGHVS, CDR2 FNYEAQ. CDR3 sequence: CATGGRYTGELFF. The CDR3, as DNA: TGCGCTACGGGCGGGAGATACACCGGGGAGCTGTTTTTT.

The CDR3 is CASSTQTGLNYGYTF. The CDR3 DNA reads as TGTGCCAGCAGTACCCAGACAGGGCTCAACTATGGCTACACCTTC. V usage is TRBV27 and J usage is TRBJ1-2; 7 bases align to TRBD1. The germline CDR1 and CDR2 sequences are MNHEY and SMNVEV (reference sequence). Losses at the gene ends were 5 bases for V and 2 bases for J; bases not matched to a gene: 8. The CDR3 sequence is 15 residues long.

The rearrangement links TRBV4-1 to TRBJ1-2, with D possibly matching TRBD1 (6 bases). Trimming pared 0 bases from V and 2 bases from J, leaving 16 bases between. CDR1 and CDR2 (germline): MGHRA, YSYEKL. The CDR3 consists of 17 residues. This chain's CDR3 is CASSQEFVGANNYGYTF. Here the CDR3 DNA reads TGCGCCAGCAGCCAAGAGTTTGTGGGGGCGAACAACTATGGCTACACCTTC.

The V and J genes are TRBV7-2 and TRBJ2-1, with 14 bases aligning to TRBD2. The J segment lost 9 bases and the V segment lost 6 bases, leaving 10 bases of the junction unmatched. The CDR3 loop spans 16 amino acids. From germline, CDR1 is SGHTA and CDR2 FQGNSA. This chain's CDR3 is CASRKGTSGSGAEQFF. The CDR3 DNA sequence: TGTGCCAGCAGAAAGGGGACTAGCGGGAGCGGGGCTGAGCAGTTCTTC. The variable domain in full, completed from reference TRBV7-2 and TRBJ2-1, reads GAGVSQSPSNKVTEKGKDVELRCDPISGHTALYWYRQSLGQGLEFLIYFQGNSAPDKSGLPSDRFSAERTGGSVSTLTIQRTQQEDSAVYLCASRKGTSGSGAEQFFGPGTRLTVL.

The CDR3 spells CASNSGRNLAVGYTF. Written as DNA, the CDR3 is TGTGCCAGTAATAGCGGGAGGAACCTCGCGGTTGGCTACACCTTC. V is TRBV19 and J is TRBJ1-2, with unresolved D. Trimming cost V 7 bases and J 7 bases, with 22 bases left between them. The CDR3 extends over 15 amino acids. Germline-derived CDR1 and CDR2 are LNHDA and SQIVND (reference sequence).

The CDR3 nucleotides are TGCAGCGTTGGGGTCTTGGGCGGGGGGCGCCGGTCGGATGAGCAGTTCTTC. It encodes CSVGVLGGGRRSDEQFF. This chain links TRBV29-1 with TRBJ2-1; 8 positions match TRBD2. This CDR3 comprises 17 residues. Germline V gene lookup returns CDR1 SQVTM and CDR2 ANQGSEA. V lost 4 bases, J lost 8 bases, and 19 bases stayed unmatched.

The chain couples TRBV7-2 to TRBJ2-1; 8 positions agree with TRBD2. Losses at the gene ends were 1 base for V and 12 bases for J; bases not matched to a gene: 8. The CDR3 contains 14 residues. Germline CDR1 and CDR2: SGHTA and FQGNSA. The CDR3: CASSLVNPSGPQFF. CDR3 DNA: TGTGCCAGCAGCTTAGTTAATCCTAGCGGGCCGCAGTTCTTC.

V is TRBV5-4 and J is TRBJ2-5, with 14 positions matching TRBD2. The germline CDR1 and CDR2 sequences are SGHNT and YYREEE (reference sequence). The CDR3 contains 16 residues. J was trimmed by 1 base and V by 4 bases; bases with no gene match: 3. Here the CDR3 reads CASSPGTSGGQETQYF. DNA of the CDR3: TGTGCCAGCAGCCCGGGGACTAGCGGGGGCCAAGAGACCCAGTACTTC.

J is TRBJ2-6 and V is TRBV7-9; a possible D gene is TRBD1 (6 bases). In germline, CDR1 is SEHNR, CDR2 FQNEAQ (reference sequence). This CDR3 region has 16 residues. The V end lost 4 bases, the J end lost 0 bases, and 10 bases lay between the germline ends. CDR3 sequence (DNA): TGTGCCAGCAGCTGGGACATAAGCTCTGGGGCCAACGTCCTGACTTTC. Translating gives CASSWDISSGANVLTF.

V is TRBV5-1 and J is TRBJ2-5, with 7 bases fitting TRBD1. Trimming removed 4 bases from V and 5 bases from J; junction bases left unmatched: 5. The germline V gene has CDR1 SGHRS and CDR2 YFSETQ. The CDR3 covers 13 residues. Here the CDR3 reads CASSLDRAETQYF. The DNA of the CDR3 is TGCGCCAGCAGCCTCGACAGGGCGGAGACCCAGTACTTC.

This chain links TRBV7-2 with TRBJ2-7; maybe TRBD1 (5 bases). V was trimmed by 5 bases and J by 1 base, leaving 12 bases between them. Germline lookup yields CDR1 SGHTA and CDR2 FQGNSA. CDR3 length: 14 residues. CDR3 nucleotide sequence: TGTGCCAGCAGCGTTGACAGATTTTCCTACGAGCAGTACTTC. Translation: CASSVDRFSYEQYF.

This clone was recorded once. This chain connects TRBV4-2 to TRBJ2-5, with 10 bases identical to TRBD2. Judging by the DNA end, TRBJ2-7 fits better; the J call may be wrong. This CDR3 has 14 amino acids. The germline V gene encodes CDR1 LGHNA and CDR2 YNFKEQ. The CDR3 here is CASSQGLAGYEQYF. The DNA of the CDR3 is TGTGCCAGCAGCCAAGGACTAGCGGGTTACGAGCAGTACTTC.